The clone carrying this T cell receptor (beta chain) turned up a few times. This specimen comes from a study of T cell changes during pregnancy in multiple sclerosis. Sequencing was performed with immunoSEQ multiplex PCR; in TCRdb, only in-frame clones are kept and a portion is missing. The table records under 55,000 clones, around 94% of them present only once. This CDR3 is built from 13 residues. CDR1 is ENHRY and CDR2 is SYGVKD in the germline V gene. V shed 6 bases, J shed 2 bases, and the junction held 1 base outside the gene matches. The source material was CD4+ T cells from peripheral blood mononuclear cells, sampled in the third trimester of pregnancy. This clonotype was sampled from a female donor with multiple sclerosis, enrolled in a pregnancy study. V usage is TRBV10-3 and J usage is TRBJ1-2, with 9 positions matching TRBD1. CDR3 sequence: CAISGQGNYGYTF. DNA of the CDR3: TGTGCCATCAGCGGACAGGGGAACTATGGCTACACCTTC.